The 20 T cell receptor beta chains below were found in one sample sequenced in a study of blood T cell repertoires in COVID-19. Sequencing used immunoSEQ multiplex PCR; TCRdb keeps in-frame clones, though not all of them. The table has 100,000 to 150,000 clones, about nine tenths seen once. The sequenced material came from peripheral blood. Source of these receptors: a human donor in a cohort sampled during active COVID-19.

The J gene is TRBJ1-5, the V gene TRBV5-8; 9 bases are shared with TRBD1. Trimming removed 5 bases from V and 5 bases from J; junction bases left unmatched: 8. CDR3 size: 15 residues. CDR1 and CDR2 from the germline V gene are SGHTS and YDEGEE. CDR3 nucleotide sequence: TGTGCCAGCAGGGGGGGGACAGGGAATCATCAGCCCCAGCATTTT. It specifies CASRGGTGNHQPQHF.

For the CDR3, the DNA is TGTGCCAGCGGGTCTAGCGGGACCTTCTTCTACAATGAGCAGTTCTTC. Encoded protein: CASGSSGTFFYNEQFF. The chain has TRBV28 and TRBJ2-1; TRBD2 matches 9 bases. V lost 8 bases and J lost 3; bases outside the gene matches: 11. CDR3 length equals 16 residues. Looked up from germline, CDR1 is MDHEN and CDR2 is SYDVKM. Full variable domain (remainder filled in from reference TRBV28 and TRBJ2-1): DVKVTQSSRYLVKRTGEKVFLECVQDMDHENMFWYRQDPGLGLRLIYFSYDVKMKEKGDIPEGYSVSREKKERFSLILESASTNQTSMYLCASGSSGTFFYNEQFFGPGTRLTVL.

This chain uses TRBV6-5 with TRBJ1-6; TRBD1 matches at 9 bases. The CDR3 is made up of 15 amino acids. Germline V CDR1 and CDR2: MNHEY, SVGAGI. Germline trimming cut 7 bases from V and 9 bases from J; bases unmatched to any gene: 10. CDR3 nucleotides: TGTGCCAGCACTACAGTAGGACAGGGGAGTTCACCCCTCCACTTT. This translates into CASTTVGQGSSPLHF.

V is TRBV27 and J is TRBJ1-5; D unresolved. In germline, CDR1 is MNHEY, CDR2 SMNVEV (reference sequence). V shed 2 bases and J shed 5 bases, with 7 bases lying between them. The CDR3 is 13 residues long. CDR3 nucleotides: TGTGCCAGCAGTTTACGGGGTGATCAGCCCCAGCATTTT. Protein sequence: CASSLRGDQPQHF.

This clone was counted a single time. The gene calls are TRBV28 and TRBJ2-3; 11 nucleotides match TRBD2. In germline, CDR1 is MDHEN, CDR2 SYDVKM. J lost 5 bases, V lost 8 bases, and 12 bases had no gene match. The CDR3 runs 16 residues. The CDR3: CASQIKLAGVGDTQYF. The CDR3, as DNA: TGTGCCAGCCAAATTAAACTAGCGGGAGTGGGAGATACGCAGTATTTT.

The chain has TRBV28 and TRBJ1-4; TRBD1 is a possible D gene (6 bases). Germline V gene lookup returns CDR1 MDHEN and CDR2 SYDVKM. The CDR3 runs 16 residues. The ends were cut back, 3 bases at V and 6 bases at J, with 17 bases in the middle. CDR3 sequence (DNA): TGTGCCAGCAGTTTTGAAACAGGGAAACTGGATGAAAAACTGTTTTTT. Residues: CASSFETGKLDEKLFF.

This clone was seen once. This chain uses TRBV11-3 with TRBJ2-1; D perhaps matches TRBD1 (6 bases). The length of the CDR3 is 16 residues. Germline CDR1 and CDR2: SGHNT and YENEEA. V gave up 3 bases and J gave up 10 bases, with 22 bases separating them. The chain's CDR3 is CASSFPPRTGLGEQFF. Here the CDR3 DNA reads TGTGCCAGCAGCTTCCCACCACGAACAGGGCTGGGGGAGCAGTTCTTC.

The chain recombines TRBV3-1 (or the pseudogene TRBV3-2) with TRBJ2-7; 13 nucleotides agree with TRBD2. Per the germline V gene, CDR1 is LGHDT and CDR2 is YNNKEL (reference sequence). The J segment lost 3 bases and the V segment lost 2 bases, leaving 10 bases of the junction unmatched. The CDR3 length is 18 residues. CDR3 sequence: CASSQRLGLAGVYYEQYF. In DNA, the CDR3 is TGTGCCAGCAGCCAAAGACTTGGACTAGCGGGAGTCTACTACGAGCAGTACTTC.

The gene calls are TRBV25-1 and TRBJ1-1; TRBD1 matches at 7 bases. The CDR3 spans 13 residues. CDR1 is MGHDK and CDR2 is SYGVNS in the germline V gene. Losses at the gene ends were 6 bases for V and 1 base for J; bases not matched to a gene: 2. CDR3 sequence (DNA): TGTGCCAGCAGGGGGACAGCGAACACTGAAGCTTTCTTT. Protein: CASRGTANTEAFF.

The chain has TRBV6-4 and TRBJ2-1; D might be TRBD2 (5 bases). CDR1 is MRHNA and CDR2 is SNTAGT in the germline V gene. Trimming pared 8 bases from V and 9 bases from J, leaving 26 bases between. This CDR3 comprises 16 residues. CDR3 DNA: TGTGCCAGCTCGATCTACTTTAGCGAGGGCCTGGTTGAGCAGTTCTTC. Its protein product is CASSIYFSEGLVEQFF.

This clone is a singleton in its sample. The rearrangement links TRBV5-1 to TRBJ2-1; 15 nucleotides line up with TRBD2. V was pared by 4 bases and J by 6 bases, with 2 bases of the junction left unmatched. The CDR3 runs 15 residues. CDR1 and CDR2 (germline): SGHRS, YFSETQ. Here the CDR3 reads CASSKGLAGGNEQFF. The CDR3 DNA reads as TGCGCCAGCAGCAAGGGACTAGCGGGAGGCAATGAGCAGTTCTTC.

V and J are TRBV2 and TRBJ2-7, with 11 bases matching TRBD2. There are 13 residues in the CDR3. Losses at the gene ends were 11 bases for V and 1 base for J; bases not matched to a gene: 4. Germline loops: CDR1 SNHLY, CDR2 FYNNEI. This chain's CDR3 is CAGGLAASYEQYF. In DNA, the CDR3 is TGTGCCGGGGGACTAGCGGCTTCCTACGAGCAGTACTTC.

The gene calls are TRBV6-1 and TRBJ2-7; 10 bases are shared with TRBD1. The CDR3 consists of 16 residues. V shed 0 bases, J shed 7 bases, and the junction held 9 bases outside the gene matches. CDR1 is MNHNS and CDR2 is SASEGT in the germline V gene. CDR3 coding DNA: TGTGCCAGCAGTGAAGCTCGCGGACAGGGGGTAATGGAGCAGTACTTC. Translation gives CASSEARGQGVMEQYF.

The chain carries TRBV5-4 and TRBJ2-3, with TRBD2 matching over 11 bases. The V gene end was trimmed by 1 base and the J gene end by 4 bases; junction bases not matched to a gene: 8. CDR1 SGHNT and CDR2 YYREEE come from the germline V gene (reference sequence). The CDR3 extends over 17 amino acids. Written as DNA, the CDR3 is TGTGCCAGCAGCTTGCAGGTACTAGCGGGAGTACCAGATACGCAGTATTTT. Translating gives CASSLQVLAGVPDTQYF. Variable domain in full (rest from reference TRBV5-4 and TRBJ2-3): ETGVTQSPTHLIKTRGQQVTLRCSSQSGHNTVSWYQQALGQGPQFIFQYYREEENGRGNFPPRFSGLQFPNYSSELNVNALELDDSALYLCASSLQVLAGVPDTQYFGPGTRLTVL.

The chain uses TRBV5-1 and TRBJ2-1; 9 bases match TRBD2. Unmatched junction bases numbered 1, after V lost 0 bases and J lost 6 bases. This CDR3 comprises 14 residues. Per the germline V gene, CDR1 is SGHRS and CDR2 is YFSETQ. CDR3 region: CASSLVAGVNEQFF. DNA for the CDR3: TGCGCCAGCAGCTTGGTAGCGGGGGTCAATGAGCAGTTCTTC.

This rearrangement joins TRBV20-1 to TRBJ2-5; maybe TRBD2 (5 bases). The CDR3 is made up of 13 amino acids. Trimming took off 3 bases at V and 4 bases at J, with 12 bases between the two ends. The germline gives CDR1 DFQATT, CDR2 SNEGSKA (reference sequence). This CDR3 is CSASQAATETQYF. The CDR3 DNA reads as TGCAGTGCTAGTCAAGCGGCCACAGAGACCCAGTACTTC.

V and J are TRBV11-2 and TRBJ2-5, with 9 nucleotides matching TRBD1. V trimming: 1 base; J trimming: 0 bases; junction bases outside the gene matches: 0. This CDR3 spans 15 amino acids. CDR1 is SGHAT and CDR2 is FQNNGV in the germline V gene. CDR3 bases: TGTGCCAGCAGCTTAGGGGACAGGGACCAAGAGACCCAGTACTTC. Protein: CASSLGDRDQETQYF.

The rearrangement joins TRBV18 to TRBJ1-1; D gene ambiguous. Germline CDR1 reads KGHSH; CDR2 reads LQKENI. Trimming stripped 3 bases from V and 4 bases from J, with 6 bases between. The CDR3 totals 12 residues. CDR3 residues: CASSPFSTEAFF. CDR3 DNA: TGTGCCAGCTCACCGTTCTCCACTGAAGCTTTCTTT.

This clone was counted only a few times. The chain recombines TRBV4-1 with TRBJ2-7; D gene uncertain. Trimming removed 2 bases at V and 2 bases at J, with 13 bases between. CDR1 and CDR2 (germline): MGHRA, YSYEKL. The CDR3 consists of 15 residues. CDR3 DNA: TGCGCCAGCAGCCAAAGACCGCGACAAGCCTACGAGCAGTACTTC. Residues: CASSQRPRQAYEQYF.

This clone came up once. The V gene is TRBV19, the J gene TRBJ2-7, with 7 bases identical to TRBD2. Germline trimming cut 3 bases from V and 2 bases from J; bases unmatched to any gene: 13. In germline, CDR1 is LNHDA, CDR2 SQIVND (reference sequence). This CDR3 spans 17 amino acids. The CDR3: CASSMGRGTESPYEQYF. The CDR3 bases are TGTGCCAGTAGTATGGGGAGGGGAACCGAATCGCCCTACGAGCAGTACTTC.